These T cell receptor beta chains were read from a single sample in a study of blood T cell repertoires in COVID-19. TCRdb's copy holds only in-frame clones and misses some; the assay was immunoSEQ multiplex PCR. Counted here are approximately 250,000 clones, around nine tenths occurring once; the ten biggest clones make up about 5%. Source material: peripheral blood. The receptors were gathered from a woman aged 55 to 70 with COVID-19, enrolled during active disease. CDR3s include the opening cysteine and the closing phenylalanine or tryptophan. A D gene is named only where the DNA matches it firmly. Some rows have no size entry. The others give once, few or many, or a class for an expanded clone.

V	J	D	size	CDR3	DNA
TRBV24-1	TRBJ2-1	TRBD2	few	CATNYQKREDYNEQFF	TGTGCCACCAATTACCAGAAGCGGGAGGACTACAATGAGCAGTTCTTC
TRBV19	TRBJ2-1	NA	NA	CASSTLTYNEQFF	TGTGCTAGTAGTACCCTAACCTACAATGAGCAGTTCTTC
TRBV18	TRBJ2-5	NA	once	CASSPRGETQYF	TGTGCCAGCTCACCTAGGGGGGAGACCCAGTACTTC
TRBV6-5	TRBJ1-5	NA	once	CATRRGNSNQPQHF	TGTGCCACCCGACGGGGGAATAGCAATCAGCCCCAGCATTTT
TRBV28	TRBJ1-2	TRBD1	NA	CASSRTGGRYGYTF	TGTGCCAGCAGCCGAACAGGGGGCAGGTATGGCTACACCTTC
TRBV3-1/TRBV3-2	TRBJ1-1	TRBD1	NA	CASSQEYRGLGEAFF	TGTGCCAGCAGCCAAGAGTACAGGGGGCTTGGTGAAGCTTTCTTT
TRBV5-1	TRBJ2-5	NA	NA	CASSSGLLETQYF	TGCGCCAGCAGCTCGGGTCTTCTAGAGACCCAGTACTTC
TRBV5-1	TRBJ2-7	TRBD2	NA	CASSLVPSGKRYEQYF	TGCGCCAGCAGCTTGGTGCCTAGCGGGAAACGGTACGAGCAGTACTTC
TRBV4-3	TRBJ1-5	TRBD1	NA	CASSQTGVNQPQHF	TGCGCCAGCAGCCAGACAGGGGTGAATCAGCCCCAGCATTTT
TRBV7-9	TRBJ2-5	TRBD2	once	CASSPNPVGLAGGETQYF	TGTGCCAGCAGCCCTAATCCGGTCGGATTAGCGGGAGGGGAGACCCAGTACTTC
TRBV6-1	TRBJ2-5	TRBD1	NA	CASSERKGGAGKETQYF	TGTGCCAGCAGTGAAAGGAAAGGGGGCGCAGGGAAAGAGACCCAGTACTTC
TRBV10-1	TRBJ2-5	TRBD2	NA	CASSRTSGPKETQYF	TGCGCCAGCAGTCGGACTAGCGGACCAAAAGAGACCCAGTACTTC
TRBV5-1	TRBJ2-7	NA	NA	CASSLLARNSGYEQYF	TGCGCCAGCAGCTTATTGGCCCGTAACTCAGGCTACGAGCAGTACTTC
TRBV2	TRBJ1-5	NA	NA	CASNYVAGGNQPQHF	TGTGCCAGCAACTACGTTGCAGGGGGCAATCAGCCCCAGCATTTT
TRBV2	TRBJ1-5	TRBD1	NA	CASSRDRGGNQPQHF	TGTGCCAGCAGTCGGGACAGGGGGGGCAATCAGCCCCAGCATTTT
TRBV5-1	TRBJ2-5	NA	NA	CASSLSGSQETQYF	TGCGCCAGCAGCTTGAGCGGCAGTCAAGAGACCCAGTACTTC
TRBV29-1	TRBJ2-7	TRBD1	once	CSVGGRQGAYEQYF	TGCAGCGTTGGTGGGCGACAGGGGGCTTACGAGCAGTACTTC
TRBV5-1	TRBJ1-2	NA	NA	CASSLAPGLSSGYTF	TGCGCCAGCAGCTTGGCCCCAGGGCTTTCGAGTGGCTACACCTTC
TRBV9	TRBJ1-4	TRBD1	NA	CASSDRGETVSEKLFF	TGTGCCAGCAGCGACAGGGGGGAGACGGTTAGTGAAAAACTGTTTTTT
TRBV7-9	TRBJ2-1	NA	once	CASSGTGLDEQFF	TGTGCCAGCAGCGGTACAGGGTTGGATGAGCAGTTCTTC
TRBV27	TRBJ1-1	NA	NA	CASSLGRGVDEAFF	TGTGCCAGCAGTTTAGGCAGGGGAGTTGATGAAGCTTTCTTT
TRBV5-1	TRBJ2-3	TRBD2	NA	CASSGLAGGTDTQYF	TGCGCCAGCAGCGGGCTAGCGGGAGGCACAGATACGCAGTATTTT
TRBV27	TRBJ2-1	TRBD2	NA	CASSFSPPGLAGGGNEQFF	TGTGCCAGCAGTTTCAGCCCCCCGGGACTAGCGGGAGGGGGGAATGAGCAGTTCTTC
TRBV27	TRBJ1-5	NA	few	CASSLAGDNQPQHF	TGTGCCAGCAGTTTAGCAGGGGATAATCAGCCCCAGCATTTT
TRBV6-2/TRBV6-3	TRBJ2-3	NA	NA	CASSYQMSSTDTQYF	TGTGCCAGCAGTTACCAAATGAGTAGCACAGATACGCAGTATTTT
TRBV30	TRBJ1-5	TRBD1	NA	CAWSTGYQPQHF	TGTGCCTGGTCGACAGGGTATCAGCCCCAGCATTTT
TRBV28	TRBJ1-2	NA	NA	CASSFVAGLGYGYTF	TGTGCCAGCAGTTTCGTGGCGGGGCTTGGCTATGGCTACACCTTC
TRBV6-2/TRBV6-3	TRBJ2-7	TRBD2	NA	CASSTPMAGVHEQYF	TGTGCCAGCAGTACCCCCATGGCGGGAGTCCACGAGCAGTACTTC
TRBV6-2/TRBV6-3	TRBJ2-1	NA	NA	CASSQGLSYNEQFF	TGTGCCAGCAGTCAAGGACTATCCTACAATGAGCAGTTCTTC
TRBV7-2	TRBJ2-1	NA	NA	CASSPYPRLDFEHEQFF	TGTGCCAGCAGCCCCTACCCTCGCCTTGACTTTGAGCATGAGCAGTTCTTC